This T cell receptor beta chain was documented in a study of cytomegalovirus exposure and HLA in healthy donors. General observations from the study: The listing of 150 to 200 TCR beta chains classed them as cytomegalovirus-associated.

The junction had 9 bases not matched to a gene; V was cut back by 4 bases and J by 0 bases. CDR3 length: 17 residues. From germline, CDR1 is SGHVS and CDR2 FNYEAQ. The assay was immunoSEQ multiplex PCR, and TCRdb's table has in-frame clones only and misses some. The table lists 71,000 or so clones, approximately 93% of them singletons. Notes on this clone: What it binds is unknown.

Input material: PBMCs. The chain recombines TRBV7-6 with TRBJ2-1, with 7 bases fitting TRBD2. The receptor's source is a man aged 18 to 30 in good health and CMV-seropositive. The CDR3 DNA sequence: TGTGCCAGCAGCTCCCTAACTAGCGCCCGCTCCTACAATGAGCAGTTCTTC. It codes for CASSSLTSARSYNEQFF.